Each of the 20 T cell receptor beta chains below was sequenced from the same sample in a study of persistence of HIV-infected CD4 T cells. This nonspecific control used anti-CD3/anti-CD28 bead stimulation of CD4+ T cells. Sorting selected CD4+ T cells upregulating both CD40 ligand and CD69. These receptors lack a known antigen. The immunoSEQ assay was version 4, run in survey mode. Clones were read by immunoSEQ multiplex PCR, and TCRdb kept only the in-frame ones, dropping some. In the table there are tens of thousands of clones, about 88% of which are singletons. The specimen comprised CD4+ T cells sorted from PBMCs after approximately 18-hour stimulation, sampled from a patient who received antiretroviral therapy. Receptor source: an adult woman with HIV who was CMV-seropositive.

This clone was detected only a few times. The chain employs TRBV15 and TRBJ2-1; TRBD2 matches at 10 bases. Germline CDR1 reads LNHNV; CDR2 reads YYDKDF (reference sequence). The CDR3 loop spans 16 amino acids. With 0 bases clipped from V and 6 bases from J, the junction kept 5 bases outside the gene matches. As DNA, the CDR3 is TGTGCCACCAGCAGAGAAGCGGGGGGGCCCGTCAATGAGCAGTTCTTC. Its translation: CATSREAGGPVNEQFF.

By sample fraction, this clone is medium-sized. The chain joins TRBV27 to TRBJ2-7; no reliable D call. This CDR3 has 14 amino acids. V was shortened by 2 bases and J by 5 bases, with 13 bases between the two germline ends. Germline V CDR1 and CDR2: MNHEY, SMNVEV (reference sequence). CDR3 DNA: TGTGCCAGCAGTTTAGGCACAGAAAGCGACGAGCAGTACTTC. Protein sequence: CASSLGTESDEQYF.

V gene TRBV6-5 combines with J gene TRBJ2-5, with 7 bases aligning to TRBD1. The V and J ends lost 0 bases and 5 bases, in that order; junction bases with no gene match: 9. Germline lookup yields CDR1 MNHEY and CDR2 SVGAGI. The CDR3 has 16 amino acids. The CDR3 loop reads CASSYSTGSRGETQYF. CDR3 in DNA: TGTGCCAGCAGTTACTCGACAGGCTCCAGGGGGGAGACCCAGTACTTC.

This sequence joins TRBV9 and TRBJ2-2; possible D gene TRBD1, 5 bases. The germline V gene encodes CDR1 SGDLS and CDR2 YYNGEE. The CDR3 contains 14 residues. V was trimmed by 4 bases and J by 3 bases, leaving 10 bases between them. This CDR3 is CASSSQGDTGELFF. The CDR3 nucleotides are TGTGCCAGCAGCTCACAAGGGGACACCGGGGAGCTGTTTTTT.

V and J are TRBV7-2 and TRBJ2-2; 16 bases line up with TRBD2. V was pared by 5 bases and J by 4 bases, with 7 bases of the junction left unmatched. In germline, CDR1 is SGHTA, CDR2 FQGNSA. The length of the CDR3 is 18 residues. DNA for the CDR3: TGTGCCAGCAGCCCAGCGGGACTAGCGGGGGGGCGCACCGGGGAGCTGTTTTTT. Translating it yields CASSPAGLAGGRTGELFF.

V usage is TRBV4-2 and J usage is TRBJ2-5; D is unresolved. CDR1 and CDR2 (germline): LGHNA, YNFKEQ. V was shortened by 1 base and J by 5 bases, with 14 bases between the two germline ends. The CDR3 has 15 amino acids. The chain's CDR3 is CASSQGGRVQETQYF. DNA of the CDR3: TGTGCCAGCAGCCAAGGGGGAAGGGTCCAGGAGACCCAGTACTTC.

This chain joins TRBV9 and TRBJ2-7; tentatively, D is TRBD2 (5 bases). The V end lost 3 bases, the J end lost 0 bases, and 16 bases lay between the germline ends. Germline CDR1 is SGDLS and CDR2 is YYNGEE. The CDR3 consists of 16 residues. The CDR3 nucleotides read TGTGCCAGCAGCGCGAGACCTTTCAGCGGCTCCTACGAGCAGTACTTC. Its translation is CASSARPFSGSYEQYF.

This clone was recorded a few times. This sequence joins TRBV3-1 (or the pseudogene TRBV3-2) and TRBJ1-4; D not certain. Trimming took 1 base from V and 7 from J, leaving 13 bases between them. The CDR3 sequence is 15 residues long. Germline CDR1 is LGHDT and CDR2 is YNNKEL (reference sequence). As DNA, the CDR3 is TGTGCCAGCAGCCAAGCTGCAATAGGAAGTGAAAAACTGTTTTTT. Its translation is CASSQAAIGSEKLFF.

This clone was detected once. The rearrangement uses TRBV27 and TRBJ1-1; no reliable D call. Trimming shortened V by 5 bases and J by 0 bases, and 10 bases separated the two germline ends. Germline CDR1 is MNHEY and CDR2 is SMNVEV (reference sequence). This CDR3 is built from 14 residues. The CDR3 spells CASSPLSMNTEAFF. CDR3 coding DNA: TGTGCCAGCAGTCCCCTTTCCATGAACACTGAAGCTTTCTTT.

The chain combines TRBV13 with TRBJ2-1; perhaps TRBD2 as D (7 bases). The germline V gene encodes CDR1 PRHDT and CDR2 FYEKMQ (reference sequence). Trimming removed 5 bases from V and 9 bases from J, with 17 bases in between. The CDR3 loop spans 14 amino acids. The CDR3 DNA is TGTGCCAGCAGCGCTCAACAGGGAGGGGGTGAGCAGTTCTTC. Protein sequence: CASSAQQGGGEQFF.

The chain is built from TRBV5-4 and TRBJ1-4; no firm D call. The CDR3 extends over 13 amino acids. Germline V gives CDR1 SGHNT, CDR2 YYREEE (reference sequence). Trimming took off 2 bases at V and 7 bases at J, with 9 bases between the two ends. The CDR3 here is CASSFSDSEKLFF. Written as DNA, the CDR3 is TGTGCCAGCAGCTTCTCCGACTCTGAAAAACTGTTTTTT.

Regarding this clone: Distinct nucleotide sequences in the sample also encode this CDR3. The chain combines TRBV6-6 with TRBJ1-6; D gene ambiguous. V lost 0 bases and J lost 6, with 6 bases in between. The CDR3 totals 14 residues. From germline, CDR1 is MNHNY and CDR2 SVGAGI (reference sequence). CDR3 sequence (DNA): TGTGCCAGCAGTTACTCGGGCAGTAATTCACCCCTCCACTTT. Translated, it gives CASSYSGSNSPLHF.

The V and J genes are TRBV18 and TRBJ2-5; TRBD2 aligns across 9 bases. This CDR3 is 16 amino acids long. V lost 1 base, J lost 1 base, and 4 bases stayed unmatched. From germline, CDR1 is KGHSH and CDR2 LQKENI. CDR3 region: CASSPLAGGPQETQYF. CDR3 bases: TGTGCCAGCTCACCACTCGCGGGGGGGCCCCAAGAGACCCAGTACTTC. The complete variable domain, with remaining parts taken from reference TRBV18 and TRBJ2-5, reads NAGVMQNPRHLVRRRGQEARLRCSPMKGHSHVYWYRQLPEEGLKFMVYLQKENIIDESGMPKERFSAEFPKEGPSILRIQQVVRGDSAAYFCASSPLAGGPQETQYFGPGTRLLVL.

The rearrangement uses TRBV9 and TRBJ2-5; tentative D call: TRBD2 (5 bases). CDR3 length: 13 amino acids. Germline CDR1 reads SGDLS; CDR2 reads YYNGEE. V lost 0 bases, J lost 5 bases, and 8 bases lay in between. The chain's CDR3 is CASSVGGVETQYF. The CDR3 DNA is TGTGCCAGCAGCGTAGGGGGAGTGGAGACCCAGTACTTC.

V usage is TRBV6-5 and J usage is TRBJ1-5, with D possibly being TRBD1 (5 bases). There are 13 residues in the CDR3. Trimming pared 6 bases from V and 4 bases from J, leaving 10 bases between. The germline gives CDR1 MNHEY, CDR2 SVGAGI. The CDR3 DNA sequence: TGTGCCAGCAGGGTACGGGGGAATCAGCCCCAGCATTTT. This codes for CASRVRGNQPQHF.

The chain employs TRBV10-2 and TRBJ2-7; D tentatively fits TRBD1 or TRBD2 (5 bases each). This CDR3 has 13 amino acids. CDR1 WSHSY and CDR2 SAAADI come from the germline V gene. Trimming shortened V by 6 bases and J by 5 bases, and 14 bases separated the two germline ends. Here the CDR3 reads CASSSGATHEQYF. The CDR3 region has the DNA TGCGCCAGCAGCTCCGGGGCCACCCACGAGCAGTACTTC.

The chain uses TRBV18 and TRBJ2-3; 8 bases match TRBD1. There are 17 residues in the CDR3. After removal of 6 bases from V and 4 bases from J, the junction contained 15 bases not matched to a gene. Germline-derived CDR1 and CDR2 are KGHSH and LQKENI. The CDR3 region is CASSPLPRTGTPDTQYF. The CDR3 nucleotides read TGTGCCAGCTCGCCGTTACCCCGGACAGGGACGCCAGATACGCAGTATTTT.

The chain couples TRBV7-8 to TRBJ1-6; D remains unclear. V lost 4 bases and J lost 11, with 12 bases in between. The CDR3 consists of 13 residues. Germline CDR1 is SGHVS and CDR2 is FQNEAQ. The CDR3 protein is CASSSRPGTPLHF. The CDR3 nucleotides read TGTGCCAGCAGCTCGCGGCCCGGGACACCCCTCCACTTT.

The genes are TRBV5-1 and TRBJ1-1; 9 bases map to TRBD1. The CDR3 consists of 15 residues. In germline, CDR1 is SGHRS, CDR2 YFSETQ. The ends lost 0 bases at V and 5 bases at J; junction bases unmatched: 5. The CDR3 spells CASSLGDRDGTEAFF. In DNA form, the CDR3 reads TGCGCCAGCAGCTTGGGGGACAGGGACGGAACTGAAGCTTTCTTT.

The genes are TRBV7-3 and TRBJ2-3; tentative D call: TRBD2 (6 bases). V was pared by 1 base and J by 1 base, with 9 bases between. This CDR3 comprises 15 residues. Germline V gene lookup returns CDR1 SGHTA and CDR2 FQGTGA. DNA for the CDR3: TGTGCCAGCAGCTTAAGCGGGGCCCGCACAGATACGCAGTATTTT. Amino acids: CASSLSGARTDTQYF. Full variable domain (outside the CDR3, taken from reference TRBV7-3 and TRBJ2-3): GAGVSQTPSNKVTEKGKYVELRCDPISGHTALYWYRQSLGQGPEFLIYFQGTGAADDSGLPNDRFFAVRPEGSVSTLKIQRTERGDSAVYLCASSLSGARTDTQYFGPGTRLTVL.